The next 20 T cell receptor beta chains were all read from a single sample in a study of T cells after yellow fever vaccination. MiXCR, applied by TCRdb to the 5' RACE reads, yields one record per CDR3 protein. The sample yields hundreds of thousands of distinct CDR3 sequences, 12% seen once. Sequenced here: PBMCs, sampled on the day of the yellow fever booster vaccination. All receptors come from a young man who received the YFV17D yellow fever vaccine.

V usage is TRBV7-8 and J usage is TRBJ2-3, with D tentatively TRBD2 (5 bases). The germline CDR1 and CDR2 sequences are SGHVS and FQNEAQ. Trimming stripped 1 base from V and 4 bases from J, with 12 bases between. CDR3 length equals 15 residues. CDR3 loop: CASSLGWASPDTQYF. CDR3 coding DNA: TGTGCCAGCAGCTTAGGTTGGGCTAGCCCAGATACGCAGTATTTT.

This clonotype was seen more than once but under ten times. The chain links TRBV7-2 to TRBJ2-3; 11 bases agree with TRBD2. Germline V gene lookup returns CDR1 SGHTA and CDR2 FQGNSA. The V segment lost 6 bases and the J segment 3 bases; nucleotides outside the gene matches: 2. The CDR3 is 14 amino acids. The CDR3 is CASRPSGGTDTQYF. CDR3 DNA sequence: TGTGCCAGCAGGCCTAGCGGGGGGACAGATACGCAGTATTTT.

This chain uses TRBV2 with TRBJ2-3; 7 positions agree with TRBD1. Per the germline V gene, CDR1 is SNHLY and CDR2 is FYNNEI. The CDR3 sequence is 16 residues long. V was pared by 6 bases and J by 1 base, with 10 bases of the junction left unmatched. The CDR3 DNA follows: TGTGCCAGCAGACGACAGGGCGCGAGGGGCACAGATACGCAGTATTTT. Its protein product is CASRRQGARGTDTQYF.

Points on this clonotype: It may be a read error: a sequence one base away is much more abundant. The chain combines TRBV27 with TRBJ2-2, with 9 bases matching TRBD1. The CDR3 is 14 amino acids. Trimming removed 6 bases from V and 6 bases from J; junction bases left unmatched: 5. The germline gives CDR1 MNHEY, CDR2 SMNVEV (reference sequence). In DNA, the CDR3 is TGTGCCAGCAGCCGGACAGGGGACGCCGGGGAGCTGTTTTTT. Translation gives CASSRTGDAGELFF.

The table lists this clonotype with a few counts. The chain couples TRBV12-3 or TRBV12-4 to TRBJ2-2; a weak D match, TRBD1 (5 bases). The CDR3 is 16 residues long. The V end was cut by 3 bases, the J end by 5 bases, with 16 bases between. This CDR3 reads CASSFVPGQKTGELFF. The CDR3 nucleotides read TGTGCCAGCAGTTTCGTCCCAGGACAAAAAACCGGGGAGCTGTTTTTT.

The chain couples TRBV28 to TRBJ2-3; D may be TRBD2 (5 bases). The germline V gene encodes CDR1 MDHEN and CDR2 SYDVKM. Trimming removed 7 bases from V and 2 bases from J, with 22 bases in between. CDR3 size: 17 residues. The CDR3 loop reads CASTAPPGKDSTDTQYF. The DNA for the CDR3 is TGTGCCAGCACCGCTCCCCCCGGGAAGGACTCCACAGATACGCAGTATTTT.

The rearrangement links TRBV5-1 to TRBJ2-5, with 8 bases matching TRBD2. Germline V CDR1 and CDR2: SGHRS, YFSETQ. The CDR3 totals 13 residues. V trimming: 5 bases; J trimming: 5 bases; junction bases outside the gene matches: 5. CDR3 nucleotide sequence: TGCGCCAGCAGGTGGCGGGAGGATGAGACCCAGTACTTC. This gives the protein CASRWREDETQYF.

This clonotype appeared a few times. This chain joins TRBV6-1 and TRBJ1-4; unclear D gene. The V and J ends lost 8 bases and 5 bases respectively, with 12 bases between them. The length of the CDR3 is 13 residues. Germline CDR1 and CDR2: MNHNS and SASEGT. The CDR3 DNA follows: TGTGCCAGCGGAACAGCACTAAATGAAAAACTGTTTTTT. As protein: CASGTALNEKLFF.

This clonotype was picked up a small number of times. The chain uses TRBV24-1 and TRBJ2-2; 11 bases map to TRBD1. The germline gives CDR1 KGHDR, CDR2 SFDVKD. The J segment lost 3 bases and the V segment lost 3 bases, leaving 5 bases of the junction unmatched. This CDR3 contains 17 residues. In DNA, the CDR3 is TGTGCCACCAGTGATATGGGACAGGGGGTATACACCGGGGAGCTGTTTTTT. It translates to CATSDMGQGVYTGELFF.

The V and J genes are TRBV30 and TRBJ2-3; 10 bases align to TRBD2. Trimming took 0 bases from V and 1 from J; bases not matched to a gene: 1. CDR3 length: 15 residues. Germline assignment: CDR1 GTSNPN and CDR2 SVGIG (reference sequence). The chain's CDR3 is CAWSVTSGGTDTQYF. CDR3 DNA: TGTGCCTGGAGTGTAACTAGCGGGGGCACAGATACGCAGTATTTT.

This clonotype has just a few counts. As DNA, the CDR3 is TGCGCCAGCAGCCAAGAACGCGGATACAATGAAAAACTGTTTTTT. As protein: CASSQERGYNEKLFF. The chain combines TRBV4-3 with TRBJ1-4; D remains unclear. Germline lookup yields CDR1 LGHNA and CDR2 YSLEER. This CDR3 is 15 amino acids long. V was trimmed by 0 bases and J by 5 bases, leaving 10 bases between them.

This clonotype was counted a few times. The chain links TRBV20-1 to TRBJ2-7, with a possible D match to TRBD2 (6 bases). V lost 6 bases and J lost 3, with 15 bases in between. The CDR3 runs to 13 residues. From germline, CDR1 is DFQATT and CDR2 SNEGSKA (reference sequence). In DNA form, the CDR3 reads TGCAGTGCCCCGGGTAGCGGAGACTACGAGCAGTACTTC. It translates to CSAPGSGDYEQYF.

There are a few counts of this clonotype. The V and J genes are TRBV20-1 and TRBJ2-7; 8 positions agree with TRBD1. Germline V gene data show CDR1 as DFQATT and CDR2 as SNEGSKA (reference sequence). The J segment lost 0 bases and the V segment lost 2 bases, leaving 12 bases of the junction unmatched. CDR3 length equals 17 residues. The CDR3 spells CSARNAGGVGSSYEQYF. The CDR3 DNA reads as TGCAGTGCTAGAAACGCAGGGGGCGTCGGGTCCTCCTACGAGCAGTACTTC.

CDR3 sequence (DNA): TGTGCCAGCAGTTCCCCATCCCCATCTGGGGCCAACGTCCTGACTTTC. It codes for CASSSPSPSGANVLTF. The chain couples TRBV28 to TRBJ2-6; D gene unclear. From germline, CDR1 is MDHEN and CDR2 SYDVKM. There are 16 residues in the CDR3. V was cut by 4 bases and J by 1 base, with 11 bases left in between.

This chain joins TRBV7-2 and TRBJ2-7, with 9 bases identical to TRBD2. J gave up 4 bases and V 5 bases, and 12 bases lay outside the gene matches. There are 16 residues in the CDR3. Germline loops: CDR1 SGHTA, CDR2 FQGNSA. The CDR3 DNA reads as TGTGCCAGCAGCATCAAATCAGGGACTAGCCCGTACGAGCAGTACTTC. It specifies CASSIKSGTSPYEQYF.

This clonotype was counted a few times. The chain has TRBV30 and TRBJ1-1; D gene uncertain. Germline V CDR1 and CDR2: GTSNPN, SVGIG (reference sequence). V dropped 4 bases and J dropped 0 bases, with 6 bases sitting between them. This CDR3 has 12 residues. The CDR3 DNA sequence: TGTGCCTGGACTTGGGTGAACACTGAAGCTTTCTTT. This codes for CAWTWVNTEAFF.

This clonotype was picked up a small number of times. This chain links TRBV20-1 with TRBJ2-5, with a possible D match to TRBD2 (7 bases). The CDR3 totals 16 residues. Trimming left V 2 bases short and J 4 bases short, with 20 bases between. Per the germline V gene, CDR1 is DFQATT and CDR2 is SNEGSKA (reference sequence). CDR3 amino acids: CSARPRGREIGETQYF. CDR3 DNA sequence: TGCAGTGCTAGACCCCGGGGGCGGGAGATCGGAGAGACCCAGTACTTC.

This clonotype was seen more than once but under ten times. The chain joins TRBV7-2 to TRBJ1-1; TRBD1 aligns across 7 bases. The CDR3 runs to 15 residues. Germline CDR1 reads SGHTA; CDR2 reads FQGNSA. V shed 6 bases and J 1 base; nucleotides not matched to a gene: 8. The CDR3 is CASRRDRAENTEAFF. The CDR3 region has the DNA TGTGCCAGCAGGCGCGACAGGGCGGAGAACACTGAAGCTTTCTTT. Supplemented by reference TRBV7-2 and TRBJ1-1, the full variable domain reads GAGVSQSPSNKVTEKGKDVELRCDPISGHTALYWYRQSLGQGLEFLIYFQGNSAPDKSGLPSDRFSAERTGGSVSTLTIQRTQQEDSAVYLCASRRDRAENTEAFFGQGTRLTVV.

This sequence joins TRBV5-1 and TRBJ2-1, with 7 bases aligning to TRBD2. Germline V gives CDR1 SGHRS, CDR2 YFSETQ. The CDR3 runs 15 residues. The V and J ends lost 3 bases and 1 base, in that order; junction bases with no gene match: 4. CDR3: CASSSAGFSYNEQFF. The CDR3 DNA is TGCGCCAGCAGCTCAGCGGGATTTTCCTACAATGAGCAGTTCTTC.

This clonotype was counted ten times or more. The V call is TRBV29-1, the J call TRBJ2-7; the D is unclear. V lost 4 bases and J lost 0, with 10 bases in between. The CDR3 extends over 13 amino acids. Germline values: CDR1 SQVTM, CDR2 ANQGSEA. CDR3 loop: CSVVWGSSYEQYF. The CDR3 coding sequence is TGCAGCGTTGTGTGGGGTAGCTCCTACGAGCAGTACTTC.